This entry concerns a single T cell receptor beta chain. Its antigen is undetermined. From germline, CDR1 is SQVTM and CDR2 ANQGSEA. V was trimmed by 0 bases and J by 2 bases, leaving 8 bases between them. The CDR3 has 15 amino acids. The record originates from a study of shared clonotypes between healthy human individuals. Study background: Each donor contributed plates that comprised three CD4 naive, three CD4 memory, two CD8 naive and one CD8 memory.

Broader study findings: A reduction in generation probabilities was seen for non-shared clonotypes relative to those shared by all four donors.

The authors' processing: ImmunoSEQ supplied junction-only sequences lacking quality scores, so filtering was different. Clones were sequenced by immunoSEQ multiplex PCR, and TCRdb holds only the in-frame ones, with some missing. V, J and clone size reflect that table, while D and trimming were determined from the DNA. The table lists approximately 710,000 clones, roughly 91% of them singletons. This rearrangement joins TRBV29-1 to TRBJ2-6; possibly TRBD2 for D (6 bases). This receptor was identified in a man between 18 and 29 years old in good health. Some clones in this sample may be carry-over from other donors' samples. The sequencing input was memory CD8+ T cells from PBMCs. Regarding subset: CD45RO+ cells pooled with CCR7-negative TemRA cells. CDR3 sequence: CSVEEGTAGANVLTF. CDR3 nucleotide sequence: TGCAGCGTTGAAGAAGGGACTGCTGGGGCCAACGTCCTGACTTTC. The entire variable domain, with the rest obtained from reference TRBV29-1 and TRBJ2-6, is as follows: SAVISQKPSRDICQRGTSLTIQCQVDSQVTMMFWYRQQPGQSLTLIATANQGSEATYESGFVIDKFPISRPNLTFSTLTVSNMSPEDSSIYLCSVEEGTAGANVLTFGAGSRLTVL.